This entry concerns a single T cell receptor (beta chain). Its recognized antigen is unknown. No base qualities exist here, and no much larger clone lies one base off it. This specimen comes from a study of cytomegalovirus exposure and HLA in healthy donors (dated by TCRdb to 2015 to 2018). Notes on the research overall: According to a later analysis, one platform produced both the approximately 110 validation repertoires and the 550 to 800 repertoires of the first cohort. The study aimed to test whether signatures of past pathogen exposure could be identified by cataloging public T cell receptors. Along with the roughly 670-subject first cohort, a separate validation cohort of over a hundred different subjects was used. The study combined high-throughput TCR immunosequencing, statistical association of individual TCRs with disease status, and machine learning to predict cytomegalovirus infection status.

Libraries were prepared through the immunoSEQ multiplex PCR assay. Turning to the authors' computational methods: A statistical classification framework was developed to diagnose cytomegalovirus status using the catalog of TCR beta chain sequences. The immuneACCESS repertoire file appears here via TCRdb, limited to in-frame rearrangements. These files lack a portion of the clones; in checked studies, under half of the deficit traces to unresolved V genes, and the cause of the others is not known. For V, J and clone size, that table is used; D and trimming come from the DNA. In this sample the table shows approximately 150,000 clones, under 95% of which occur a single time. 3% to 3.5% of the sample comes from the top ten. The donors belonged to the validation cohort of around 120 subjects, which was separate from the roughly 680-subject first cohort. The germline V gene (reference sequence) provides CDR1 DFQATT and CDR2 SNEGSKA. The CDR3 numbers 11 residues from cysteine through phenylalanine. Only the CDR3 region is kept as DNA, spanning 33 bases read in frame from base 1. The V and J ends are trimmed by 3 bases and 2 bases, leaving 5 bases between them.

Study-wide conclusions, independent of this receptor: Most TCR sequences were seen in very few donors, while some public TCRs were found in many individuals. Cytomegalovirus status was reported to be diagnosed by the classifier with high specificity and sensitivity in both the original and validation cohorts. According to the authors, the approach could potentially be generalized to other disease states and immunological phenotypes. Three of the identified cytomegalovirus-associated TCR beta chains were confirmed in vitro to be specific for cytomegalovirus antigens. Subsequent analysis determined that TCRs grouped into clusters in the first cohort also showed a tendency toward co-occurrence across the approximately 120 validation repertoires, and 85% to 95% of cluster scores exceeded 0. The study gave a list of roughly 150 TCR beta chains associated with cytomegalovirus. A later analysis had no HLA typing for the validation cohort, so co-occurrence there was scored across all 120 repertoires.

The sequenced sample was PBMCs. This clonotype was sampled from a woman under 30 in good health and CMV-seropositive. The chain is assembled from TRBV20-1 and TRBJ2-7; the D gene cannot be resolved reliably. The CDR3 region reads CSARETYEQYF. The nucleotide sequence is TGCAGTGCTAGGGAGACCTACGAGCAGTACTTC.